The rows below give T cell receptor beta chains drawn from one sample of a study of healthy donors' naive CD4 and CD8 T cells. From the reads, TCRdb called clonotypes with MiXCR, one entry per CDR3 protein. The sample has about 180,000 distinct CDR3 sequences; about 70% are singletons. The sequenced material came from naive CD4+ and CD8+ T cells sorted from blood, pooled from several donors. The receptors were gathered from a pool of human donors in good health; the sample pools cells from several healthy donors. Each CDR3 is given with its conserved first and last residue. The D gene is left open where the match is weak. The size entry is marked missing in some rows and otherwise reads once, few, many or a size class.

d_call clone_size j_call v_call cdr3_nt cdr3_aa
TRBD1 - TRBJ1-2 TRBV27 TGTGCCAGCACCCGATTAGGGGGCGCCCCGCACGGCTACACCTTC CASTRLGGAPHGYTF
TRBD1 - TRBJ2-1 TRBV18 TGTGCCAGCTCACCAGCCGGGACAGGGTCCTACAATGAGCAGTTCTTC CASSPAGTGSYNEQFF
- - TRBJ1-1 TRBV5-4 TGTGCCAGCAGCTTGCCTACAGGAGAAGCTTTCTTT CASSLPTGEAFF
- once TRBJ1-1 TRBV7-2 TGTGCCAGCAGCTTACAGGGAGCGATGAACACTGAAGCTTTCTTT CASSLQGAMNTEAFF
- once TRBJ2-7 TRBV4-3 TGCGCCAGCAGCCAAGAATCCAGCTCCTACGAGCAGTACTTC CASSQESSSYEQYF
- - TRBJ1-5 TRBV6-2/TRBV6-3 TGTGCCAGCAGTTCGACCTCACAAAATCAGCCCCAGCATTTT CASSSTSQNQPQHF
- once TRBJ2-7 TRBV5-4 TGTGCCAGCAGCTTAGGGGACGGTGCCTACGAGCAGTACTTC CASSLGDGAYEQYF
- - TRBJ2-1 TRBV5-5 TGTGCCAGCAGCTTGGACCCGCGGGACGGTTACAATGAGCAGTTCTTC CASSLDPRDGYNEQFF
- - TRBJ1-2 TRBV29-1 TGCAGCGTTGAAGAGGACAGTAACTATGGCTACACCTTC CSVEEDSNYGYTF
TRBD2 - TRBJ2-1 TRBV29-1 TGCAGCCCCTATCTCTTGGGGGAGGGCTACAATGAGCAGTTCTTC CSPYLLGEGYNEQFF
- few TRBJ1-2 TRBV29-1 TGCAGCGTTTCAGTGCCTGAAGGCTACACCTTC CSVSVPEGYTF
- few TRBJ2-7 TRBV29-1 TGCAGCGCCTCCGACACCTACGAGCAGTACTTC CSASDTYEQYF
TRBD1 few TRBJ1-5 TRBV29-1 TGCAGCGTTTCGACAGGGTGGGACAATCAGCCCCAGCATTTT CSVSTGWDNQPQHF
- few TRBJ2-1 TRBV6-5 TGTGCCAGCAGTCAGGGTTACAATGAGCAGTTCTTC CASSQGYNEQFF
TRBD1 - TRBJ2-3 TRBV27 TGTGCCAGCGGTGAGACAGGGGGCGAAAGGAATACGCAGTATTTT CASGETGGERNTQYF
- - TRBJ2-1 TRBV29-1 TGCAGCGTCTACAGGGTTAGGGGTGAGCAGTTCTTC CSVYRVRGEQFF
TRBD2 - TRBJ2-1 TRBV29-1 TGCAGCGTTGAGGGACTAGCGGGTGAAACCTACAATGAGCAGTTCTTC CSVEGLAGETYNEQFF
- - TRBJ2-1 TRBV20-1 TGCAGTGCTAGTCTTTCTGGGAGCTCCTACAATGAGCAGTTCTTC CSASLSGSSYNEQFF
TRBD1 - TRBJ1-2 TRBV29-1 TGCAGCGTTGAAGATCGGCCCGGTACAGGGGGTGGCTACACCTTC CSVEDRPGTGGGYTF
TRBD1 - TRBJ1-1 TRBV29-1 TGCAGCGTTGTTCAGGGGGCGAACACTGAAGCTTTCTTT CSVVQGANTEAFF
TRBD1 - TRBJ2-7 TRBV15 TGTGCCACCAGCAGAGACAGGGGGAGCGCGGGCGAGCAGTACTTC CATSRDRGSAGEQYF
TRBD1 once TRBJ1-5 TRBV6-1 TGTGCCAGCAGCCAAGTAGGGGGCCGCAATCAGCCCCAGCATTTT CASSQVGGRNQPQHF